This T cell receptor (beta chain) was identified in a study of cytomegalovirus exposure and HLA in healthy donors. Study-level results: Per published reports, the classifier diagnosed cytomegalovirus status with high specificity and sensitivity. A few CMV-associated chains were confirmed in vitro to be specific for CMV antigens.

The data were produced by immunoSEQ multiplex PCR, yet TCRdb's version contains in-frame clones alone and is incomplete. Of about 84,000 clones listed, just over 90% are singletons. Details on this clone: Its antigen is as yet unknown.

This CDR3 region has 15 residues. Germline V gene lookup returns CDR1 WSHSY and CDR2 SAAADI. The germline V and J ends were trimmed by 6 bases and 4 bases, with 16 bases remaining between them. The sample consisted of PBMCs. The receptor was isolated from a man aged 25 to 45 in good health and CMV-seronegative. The chain recombines TRBV10-2 with TRBJ1-5, with D uncertain. The CDR3 DNA follows: TGCGCCAGCAGGTATGGGCCATCTAAGAATCAGCCCCAGCATTTT. Translating it yields CASRYGPSKNQPQHF.